This is a list of T cell receptor beta chains from one sample in a study of PD-L1 blockade in urothelial cancer. Assay used: immunoSEQ multiplex PCR; TCRdb lists only in-frame clones, some missing. The repertoire includes about 86,000 clones, about 85% of them detected once, and about 15% sits in the top ten. Sequenced material: PBMCs, taken around atezolizumab (anti-PD-L1) treatment. Receptors originate from a man in his fifties or sixties with urothelial cancer. The CDR3 runs from the conserved cysteine through the conserved F or W. Each record gives: clone size, V gene, CDR3 protein. Clone size is not always given. Where it is, it says once, few, many or a class for expanded clones.

>NA|TRBV7-3
CASSLLPTGELFF
>few|TRBV4-1
CASSQWGQGGGTDTQYF
>NA|TRBV7-2
CASSLTSGASYEQYF
>NA|TRBV19
CASSIVGRRGPQETQYF
>NA|TRBV30
CAWSDGTSSPQYF
>once|TRBV11-2
CASSSQRHQPQHF
>NA|TRBV19
CASSSTDNYGYTF
>NA|TRBV5-5
CASSLVGQEETQYF
>NA|TRBV6-1
CACLGGAEAFF
>once|TRBV6-5
CASSLQGFGYTF
>NA|TRBV30
CAWTQEGSGVGGANVLTF
>NA|TRBV4-2
CASSQWDTSYEQYF
>few|TRBV19
CASTQGEVRQPQHF
>NA|TRBV5-1
CASSLEWTGVTEAFF
>NA|TRBV30
CAWRAPGLAGYEQYF
>few|TRBV15
CATSPDRGRVQFF
>NA|TRBV7-6
CASSRVDSGSTYEQYF
>NA|TRBV28
CASSLPQGIYGYTF
>NA|TRBV27
CASSKIRDRVDNEQFF
>NA|TRBV28
CASSSNRGGAGSGANVLTF
>NA|TRBV15
CATSPPALTGSVPEQFF
>NA|TRBV10-3
CAISEEGQGKQPQHF
>NA|TRBV10-3
CAAKTGDNQPQHF
>NA|TRBV27
CASSLVGWAPGNTIYF
>NA|TRBV5-6
CASSLTGQGVEQYF
>NA|TRBV7-9
CASSSPPASTGELFF
>NA|TRBV7-9
CASSLPQGSGYTF
>few|TRBV6-1
CASRLAGGTGELFF
>NA|TRBV6-5
CASRGMGQGGNEQFF
>once|TRBV6-6
CASSYGTATYEQYF
>once|TRBV7-2
CASSSQWGGNQPQHF
>NA|TRBV19
CASSTDRWNTEAFF
>once|TRBV5-1
CASSAQDRDEKLFF
>few|TRBV5-5
CASSSRDRVTGELFF
>NA|TRBV18
CASSPETGIDTIYF
>large|TRBV27
CASSLLAGHYNEQFF
>NA|TRBV7-3
CASSLRGTDGYTF